A selection of T cell receptor beta chains follows, all from one sample in a study of T cell responses to AZD1222 COVID-19 vaccine. Using immunoSEQ multiplex PCR, the repertoire was profiled, and TCRdb retains in-frame clones only, with some absent. This sample has 200,000 or so clones, with approximately 93% found just once. Sample: peripheral blood, taken 28 days after the second AZD1222 dose. The receptors shown here come from an adult who received the AZD1222 COVID-19 vaccine. CDR3s include the opening cysteine and the closing phenylalanine or tryptophan. The order of the fields is J gene, V gene, clone size, D gene, CDR3 DNA, CDR3 protein. The D gene is left open where the match is weak. Rows give clone size only sometimes, using once, few, many, or a class for an expanded clone.

j_call: TRBJ2-1
v_call: TRBV29-1
clone_size: .
d_call: TRBD1
cdr3_nt: TGCAGCGTCTCCGGACAGGGGGCTTACAATGAGCAGTTCTTC
cdr3_aa: CSVSGQGAYNEQFF

j_call: TRBJ2-7
v_call: TRBV24-1
clone_size: once
d_call: TRBD1
cdr3_nt: TGTGCCACCAGTGATCCGCCGAAGGACAGGGTGTACGAGCAGTACTTC
cdr3_aa: CATSDPPKDRVYEQYF

j_call: TRBJ1-1
v_call: TRBV7-8
clone_size: .
d_call: .
cdr3_nt: TGTGCCAGCAGCCCCCCCCGGGGAGTTAACACTGAAGCTTTCTTT
cdr3_aa: CASSPPRGVNTEAFF

j_call: TRBJ1-6
v_call: TRBV7-2
clone_size: .
d_call: .
cdr3_nt: TGTGCCAGCGGTCGTGTGGGGGACCCCCAGAAGCGCTCACCCCTCCACTTT
cdr3_aa: CASGRVGDPQKRSPLHF

j_call: TRBJ2-7
v_call: TRBV19
clone_size: .
d_call: .
cdr3_nt: TGTGCCAGTAGTATGGGCCGCAGGGGAATCTACGAGCAGTACTTC
cdr3_aa: CASSMGRRGIYEQYF

j_call: TRBJ1-5
v_call: TRBV6-2/TRBV6-3
clone_size: .
d_call: .
cdr3_nt: TGTGCCAGCAGCCTTCGACGGGATCAGCCCCAGCATTTT
cdr3_aa: CASSLRRDQPQHF

j_call: TRBJ1-6
v_call: TRBV21-1
clone_size: .
d_call: .
cdr3_nt: TGTGCCAGCAGCACTGACTCCCCCGGGACAGGGGGTTCACCCCTCCACTTT
cdr3_aa: CASSTDSPGTGGSPLHF

j_call: TRBJ2-2
v_call: TRBV6-5
clone_size: .
d_call: TRBD1
cdr3_nt: TGTGCCAGCAGACCAGACAGGGGCACCGGGGAGCTGTTTTTT
cdr3_aa: CASRPDRGTGELFF

j_call: TRBJ2-7
v_call: TRBV28
clone_size: .
d_call: TRBD2
cdr3_nt: TGTGCCAGCAGTTTATCAGCGGGGGGGCGATACGAGCAGTACTTC
cdr3_aa: CASSLSAGGRYEQYF

j_call: TRBJ1-6
v_call: TRBV6-5
clone_size: .
d_call: TRBD1
cdr3_nt: TGTGCCAGCATTGGACAGGGAAATTCACCCCTCCACTTT
cdr3_aa: CASIGQGNSPLHF

j_call: TRBJ2-2
v_call: TRBV5-4
clone_size: .
d_call: .
cdr3_nt: TGTGCCAGCAGCTTGGCCGCTAGGGGCACCGGGGAGCTGTTTTTT
cdr3_aa: CASSLAARGTGELFF

j_call: TRBJ2-7
v_call: TRBV9
clone_size: .
d_call: .
cdr3_nt: TGTGCCAGCAGCGCAGGCCGGGTAGCCTACGAGCAGTACTTC
cdr3_aa: CASSAGRVAYEQYF

j_call: TRBJ1-6
v_call: TRBV27
clone_size: .
d_call: .
cdr3_nt: TGTGCCAGCACCATGATCGGGGGCCCCCCTAACCCTTATAATTCACCCCTCCACTTT
cdr3_aa: CASTMIGGPPNPYNSPLHF

j_call: TRBJ2-7
v_call: TRBV5-5
clone_size: .
d_call: TRBD1
cdr3_nt: TGTGCCAGCAGCCCACCGACAGGGTTCGAGCAGTACTTC
cdr3_aa: CASSPPTGFEQYF

j_call: TRBJ1-3
v_call: TRBV30
clone_size: .
d_call: .
cdr3_nt: TGTGCCTGGAGTGTCGGCCGGGTGGGAAACACCATATATTTT
cdr3_aa: CAWSVGRVGNTIYF

j_call: TRBJ2-3
v_call: TRBV18
clone_size: .
d_call: .
cdr3_nt: TGTGCCAGCTCACCAGAGTCCAACACAGATACGCAGTATTTT
cdr3_aa: CASSPESNTDTQYF

j_call: TRBJ2-1
v_call: TRBV19
clone_size: .
d_call: TRBD2
cdr3_nt: TGTGCCAGTAGTATAGCGCGGGGGTATTACAATGAGCAGTTCTTC
cdr3_aa: CASSIARGYYNEQFF

j_call: TRBJ2-7
v_call: TRBV28
clone_size: .
d_call: .
cdr3_nt: TGTGCCAGCTCCGGATACGAGCAGTACTTC
cdr3_aa: CASSGYEQYF

j_call: TRBJ1-2
v_call: TRBV7-2
clone_size: .
d_call: .
cdr3_nt: TGTGCCAGCAGTCCCCTGGGCACTAACTATGGCTACACCTTC
cdr3_aa: CASSPLGTNYGYTF

j_call: TRBJ1-3
v_call: TRBV5-1
clone_size: .
d_call: .
cdr3_nt: TGCGCCAGCAGATTGGACAGTATCAATCTCTCTGGAAACACCATATATTTT
cdr3_aa: CASRLDSINLSGNTIYF

j_call: TRBJ1-3
v_call: TRBV11-3
clone_size: once
d_call: .
cdr3_nt: TGTGCCAGCAGCTCCGGGGGATACAGGGACACCATATATTTT
cdr3_aa: CASSSGGYRDTIYF

j_call: TRBJ2-3
v_call: TRBV11-1
clone_size: .
d_call: TRBD1
cdr3_nt: TGTGCCAGCAGCTTAGTCGGCCAGGGGGTCACAGATACGCAGTATTTT
cdr3_aa: CASSLVGQGVTDTQYF

j_call: TRBJ1-1
v_call: TRBV10-2
clone_size: .
d_call: TRBD1
cdr3_nt: TGCGCCAGCAGCCTCGACAGGGGGACTGAAGCTTTCTTT
cdr3_aa: CASSLDRGTEAFF

j_call: TRBJ2-2
v_call: TRBV24-1
clone_size: .
d_call: .
cdr3_nt: TGTGCCACCAGTGACCTGGGCCAGGATGTCACCGGGGAGCTGTTTTTT
cdr3_aa: CATSDLGQDVTGELFF

j_call: TRBJ1-1
v_call: TRBV4-1
clone_size: .
d_call: .
cdr3_nt: TGCGCCAGCAGCCCGGGACGGAACCCAAACACTGAAGCTTTCTTT
cdr3_aa: CASSPGRNPNTEAFF

j_call: TRBJ2-5
v_call: TRBV7-6
clone_size: .
d_call: TRBD1
cdr3_nt: TGTGCCAGCAGCTTAGAGAATTGGACAGGGAGGGAGACCCAGTACTTC
cdr3_aa: CASSLENWTGRETQYF

j_call: TRBJ1-1
v_call: TRBV5-6
clone_size: .
d_call: .
cdr3_nt: TGTGCCAGCAGCTTGCCCCGGGGGATGAGCACTGAAGCTTTCTTT
cdr3_aa: CASSLPRGMSTEAFF

j_call: TRBJ1-1
v_call: TRBV19
clone_size: .
d_call: .
cdr3_nt: TGTGCCAGTAGTATAGGGAAGGGTAAAGCTTTCTTT
cdr3_aa: CASSIGKGKAFF

j_call: TRBJ1-2
v_call: TRBV10-3
clone_size: once
d_call: .
cdr3_nt: TGTGCCATCAGTGAGGCAGGGAACTATGGCTACACCTTC
cdr3_aa: CAISEAGNYGYTF

j_call: TRBJ2-2
v_call: TRBV7-2
clone_size: .
d_call: TRBD1
cdr3_nt: TGTGCCAGCAGCTTAGTCGGACAGGGATACGGGGAGCTGTTTTTT
cdr3_aa: CASSLVGQGYGELFF

j_call: TRBJ1-2
v_call: TRBV6-1
clone_size: .
d_call: .
cdr3_nt: TGTGCCAGCAGTGAAGCGCTCGGGGCCACTAACTATGGCTACACCTTC
cdr3_aa: CASSEALGATNYGYTF

j_call: TRBJ2-1
v_call: TRBV9
clone_size: .
d_call: .
cdr3_nt: TGTGCCAGCAGCGGAGACGGGAGCTCCTACAATGAGCAGTTCTTC
cdr3_aa: CASSGDGSSYNEQFF

j_call: TRBJ2-5
v_call: TRBV7-2
clone_size: .
d_call: .
cdr3_nt: TGTGCCAGCAGCTTAGAGGGAGGAAGGGAGACCCAGTACTTC
cdr3_aa: CASSLEGGRETQYF

j_call: TRBJ2-2
v_call: TRBV30
clone_size: .
d_call: TRBD2
cdr3_nt: TGTGCCTGGAGCGGACTAGCGGGGTCGGGGGAGCTGTTTTTT
cdr3_aa: CAWSGLAGSGELFF

j_call: TRBJ2-5
v_call: TRBV4-1
clone_size: few
d_call: .
cdr3_nt: TGCGCCAGCAGCCACCCGGGGGAAGAGACCCAGTACTTC
cdr3_aa: CASSHPGEETQYF

j_call: TRBJ1-1
v_call: TRBV18
clone_size: .
d_call: .
cdr3_nt: TGTGCCAGCTCATTAGGGGTTGGAAGTTCGCGCACTGAAGCTTTCTTT
cdr3_aa: CASSLGVGSSRTEAFF

j_call: TRBJ1-5
v_call: TRBV6-6
clone_size: once
d_call: TRBD1
cdr3_nt: TGTGCCAGCAGTTACCGGGACAGTAGACAGCCCCAGCATTTT
cdr3_aa: CASSYRDSRQPQHF

j_call: TRBJ1-1
v_call: TRBV10-1
clone_size: .
d_call: .
cdr3_nt: TGCGCCAGCAGTAGGGGACTCGGCCCGGATACTGAAGCTTTCTTT
cdr3_aa: CASSRGLGPDTEAFF

j_call: TRBJ1-4
v_call: TRBV18
clone_size: .
d_call: .
cdr3_nt: TGTGCCAGCTCATCAGAGAGCCCCCGGCGGACTAATGAAAAACTGTTTTTT
cdr3_aa: CASSSESPRRTNEKLFF

j_call: TRBJ2-3
v_call: TRBV28
clone_size: .
d_call: .
cdr3_nt: TGTGCCAGCAGTTTAGCCATCGATACGCAGTATTTT
cdr3_aa: CASSLAIDTQYF

j_call: TRBJ2-1
v_call: TRBV5-1
clone_size: few
d_call: TRBD2
cdr3_nt: TGCGCCAGCAAGCCCAGCGGGGGACTAGCCAACAATGAGCAGTTCTTC
cdr3_aa: CASKPSGGLANNEQFF

j_call: TRBJ1-1
v_call: TRBV7-3
clone_size: .
d_call: .
cdr3_nt: TGTGCCAGCAGGGGAGAACCGAACACTGAAGCTTTCTTT
cdr3_aa: CASRGEPNTEAFF

j_call: TRBJ1-2
v_call: TRBV10-2
clone_size: .
d_call: .
cdr3_nt: TGCGCCAGCAGTGAGTCGACGGGGGTGAGCGGCTACACCTTC
cdr3_aa: CASSESTGVSGYTF

j_call: TRBJ2-7
v_call: TRBV11-2
clone_size: .
d_call: TRBD2
cdr3_nt: TGTGCCAGCACCTTGACTAGCGGGGGGCCTCTCTCCTACGAGCAGTACTTC
cdr3_aa: CASTLTSGGPLSYEQYF